This T cell receptor (beta chain) was sequenced in a study of T cell responses to AZD1222 COVID-19 vaccine (dated by TCRdb to 2020 to 2022). In terms of the full investigation: A total of over 230 trial participants underwent TCR sequencing, of whom roughly 210 received two doses of AZD1222 and 26 received two doses of the MenACWY control vaccine. Trial participants were enrolled by age into 18-55, 56-69 and 70-plus year subgroups, with about 150, 28 and 57 TCR-sequenced participants respectively. Study-wide conclusions, independent of this receptor: Spike-specific TCR breadth and depth rose significantly after two AZD1222 doses compared with day 0 and with MenACWY recipients. The whole spike protein was spanned by vaccine-associated CD4 TCRs, and dominant responses were seen in regions 160-218 and 743-854. In the small 56-69-year group, the increase in depth fell short of significance, most likely because of low power. Conclusions about previously exposed vaccinees were limited because only six AZD1222 recipients were SARS-CoV-2 seropositive at baseline. No day 14 peak-response samples were available, so repertoires were characterized only after the peak T cell response. Epitopes outside the regions mutated in the B.1.351 and B.1.1.7 variants were reportedly recognized by nearly half of the unique spike-specific TCRs. Most participants were white British and females outnumbered males, and the authors suggested that clonal diversity may have been underestimated.

CDR1 and CDR2 are drawn from the germline V gene: SGHTA, FQGTGA. A distance of 12 bases separates the germline ends of V and J, which lose 4 bases and 3 bases respectively. The CDR3 starts with the cysteine, ends with the phenylalanine, and has 14 residues. Only the CDR3 DNA stays, 42 bases, in frame from base 1. Interpreted using the paper, the time point label stands for: sample from adult after SARS-CoV-2 infection, after symptom onset. A couple of convalescent COVID-19 patients, sampled after symptom onset from adults with prior SARS-CoV-2 infection, were also TCR-sequenced for comparison. The CDR3 regions of human TCRbeta chains were analyzed by immunosequencing. The paper's data handling went like this. TCRs in the repertoires were compared against a reference library of SARS-CoV-2-specific TCRs that had been generated with the MIRA antigen-specificity platform. Breadth meant the fraction of unique TCRs that were SARS-CoV-2-associated, whereas depth meant the fraction of total T cells that were SARS-CoV-2-associated. Each spike-specific TCR was assigned to its reactive spike region and to a CD4 or CD8 class using the MIRA data. Log10-transformed breadth and depth values were compared by one-way ANOVA with Sidak's multiple comparisons tests. Drawn from immuneACCESS, this table holds only the in-frame rearrangements with V and J called that TCRdb kept. Clones are partly lost; checked studies trace under half to an unresolved V gene and leave the rest unexplained. The V and J calls and clone size come from that table; D and trimming were worked out from the DNA. Counted in this sample were 160,000 or so clones; approximately 90% of them appeared once. The ten largest make up 5.5% to 8.5% of the sample.

With regard to this clone: The target of this receptor is not known. Nothing much larger sits one base from this clone, and base qualities are not available.

This TCR was sampled from an adult who had recovered from COVID-19. The sequence links TRBV7-3 to TRBJ1-1, with a tentative D gene TRBD1 over 6 matching bases. The sample in question was peripheral blood, obtained after recovery from COVID-19. The DNA sequence is as follows: TGTGCCAGCAGCTCGTCGTCAGGGGACACTGAAGCTTTCTTT. It translates as CASSSSSGDTEAFF.